This T cell receptor beta chain was found in a study of STAT5B mutations in CD4+ large granular lymphocyte leukemia. The table came from immunoSEQ multiplex PCR; TCRdb's copy has only in-frame clones and leaves some out. The table shows 40,000 to 55,000 clones, with 65% to 90% occurring only once. Turning to this clone: Its target is unknown.

Findings and limits, study-wide: Top patient clones used TRBV06 genes more often: 8/27 versus 2/35 in controls. Without HLA matching, higher CD4+ than CD8+ T-LGLL clonality could reflect small sample size. Main leukemic clonotypes were patient-specific, but 20% to 25% appeared at low frequency elsewhere. Patient CD4-sorted repertoires stayed more clonal than healthy ones after leukemic-clone removal.

J gave up 0 bases and V 7 bases, and 8 bases lay outside the gene matches. The germline CDR1 and CDR2 sequences are GTSNPN and SVGIG (reference sequence). CDR3 size: 15 residues. The chain links TRBV30 to TRBJ2-1; TRBD2 agrees at 8 bases. The sequence came from a human donor in good health. The sequenced sample was CD4+ T cells from blood buffy coats. For the CDR3, the DNA is TGTGCCTCCACTAGCGGAGGGACCTCCTACAATGAGCAGTTCTTC. This translates into CASTSGGTSYNEQFF.